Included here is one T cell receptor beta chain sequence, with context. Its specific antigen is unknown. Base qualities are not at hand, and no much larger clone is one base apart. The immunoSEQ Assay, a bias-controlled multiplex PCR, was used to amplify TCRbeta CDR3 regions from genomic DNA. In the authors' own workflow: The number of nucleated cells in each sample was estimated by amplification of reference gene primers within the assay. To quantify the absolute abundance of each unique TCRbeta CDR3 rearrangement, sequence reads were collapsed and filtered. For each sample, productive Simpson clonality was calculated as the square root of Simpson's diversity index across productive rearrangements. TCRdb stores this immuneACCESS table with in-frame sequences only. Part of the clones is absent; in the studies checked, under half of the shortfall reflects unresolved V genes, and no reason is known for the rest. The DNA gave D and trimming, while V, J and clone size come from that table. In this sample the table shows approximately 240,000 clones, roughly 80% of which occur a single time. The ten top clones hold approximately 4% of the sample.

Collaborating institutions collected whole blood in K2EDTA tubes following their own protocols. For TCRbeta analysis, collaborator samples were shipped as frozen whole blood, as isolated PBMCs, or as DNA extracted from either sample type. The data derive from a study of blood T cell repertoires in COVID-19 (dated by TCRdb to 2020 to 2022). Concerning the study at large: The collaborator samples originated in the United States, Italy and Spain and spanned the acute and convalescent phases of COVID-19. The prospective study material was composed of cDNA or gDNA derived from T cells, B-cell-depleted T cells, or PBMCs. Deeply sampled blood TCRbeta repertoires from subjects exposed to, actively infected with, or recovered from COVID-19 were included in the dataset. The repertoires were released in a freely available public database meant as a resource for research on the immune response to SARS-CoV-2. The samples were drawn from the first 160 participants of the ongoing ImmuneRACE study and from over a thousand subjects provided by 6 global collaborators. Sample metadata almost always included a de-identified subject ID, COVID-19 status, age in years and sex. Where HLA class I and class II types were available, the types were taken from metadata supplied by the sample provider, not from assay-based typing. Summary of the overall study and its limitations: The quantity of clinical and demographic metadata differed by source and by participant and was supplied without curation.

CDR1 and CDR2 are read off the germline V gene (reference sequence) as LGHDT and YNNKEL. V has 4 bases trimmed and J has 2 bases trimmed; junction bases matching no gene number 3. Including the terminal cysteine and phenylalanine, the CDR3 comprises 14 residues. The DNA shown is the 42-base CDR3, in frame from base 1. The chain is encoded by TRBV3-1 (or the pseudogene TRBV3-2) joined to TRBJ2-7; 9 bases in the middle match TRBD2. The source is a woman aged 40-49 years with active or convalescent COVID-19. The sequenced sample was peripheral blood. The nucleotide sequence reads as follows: TGTGCCAGCAGCCCCGCGGGGGGGCCCTACGAGCAGTACTTC. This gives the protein CASSPAGGPYEQYF.